These 13 T cell receptor beta chains came from one sample sequenced in a study of human T cells and chemical hapten exposure. Stated time point: pre-sensitization, week 0. Treatment in this sample: therapeutic diphenylcyclopropenone sensitization with weekly scalp DPC. Each CDR3 protein is one row after TCRdb ran MiXCR on the RACE reads. The sample includes about 260,000 distinct CDR3 sequences, 7.5% to 10% of them seen just once. The source was whole blood, collected in connection with sensitization to the hapten diphenylcyclopropenone (DPC). These receptors originate from a woman between 35 and 50 years old with alopecia areata. Some clones in this sample may be carry-over from other donors' samples.

This clonotype was detected a few times. The rearrangement links TRBV7-9 to TRBJ2-1; D may be TRBD1 (6 bases). CDR3 length: 14 residues. Germline V gene sequence: CDR1 SEHNR, CDR2 FQNEAQ (reference sequence). With 1 base removed from V and 7 bases from J, the gap between germline ends came to 11 bases. CDR3 amino acids: CASSLGQGMNEQFF. The CDR3, as DNA: TGTGCCAGCAGCTTAGGGCAGGGGATGAATGAGCAGTTCTTC. Full variable domain (missing parts from reference TRBV7-9 and TRBJ2-1): DTGVSQNPRHKITKRGQNVTFRCDPISEHNRLYWYRQTLGQGPEFLTYFQNEAQLEKSRLLSDRFSAERPKGSFSTLEIQRTEQGDSAMYLCASSLGQGMNEQFFGPGTRLTVL.

This clonotype was recorded a few times. The chain recombines TRBV6-5 with TRBJ1-2; no firm D call. The V end lost 3 bases, the J end lost 2 bases, and 7 bases lay between the germline ends. The CDR3 is 13 residues long. From germline, CDR1 is MNHEY and CDR2 SVGAGI. The CDR3, as DNA: TGTGCCAGCAGTTATGGGCAGAACTATGGCTACACCTTC. Amino acid sequence: CASSYGQNYGYTF.

This clonotype showed up just a few times. This rearrangement joins TRBV7-3 to TRBJ2-1; 9 bases line up with TRBD2. This CDR3 comprises 16 residues. Germline lookup yields CDR1 SGHTA and CDR2 FQGTGA. V was clipped by 5 bases and J by 6 bases; unmatched bases: 11. CDR3 amino acids: CASSLTAAGGRNEQFF. The DNA of the CDR3 is TGTGCCAGCAGCCTGACAGCCGCGGGGGGGCGCAATGAGCAGTTCTTC.

The gene calls are TRBV27 and TRBJ1-4; no firm D call. This CDR3 has 14 amino acids. V dropped 6 bases and J dropped 0 bases, with 8 bases sitting between them. Germline-derived CDR1 and CDR2 are MNHEY and SMNVEV (reference sequence). Here the CDR3 DNA reads TGTGCCAGCAGGATGGTTGCAACTAATGAAAAACTGTTTTTT. Protein sequence: CASRMVATNEKLFF.

V is TRBV4-2 and J is TRBJ2-7; no clear D gene. This CDR3 has 13 residues. Trimming removed 1 base from V and 0 bases from J, with 4 bases in between. Germline V gene sequence: CDR1 LGHNA, CDR2 YNFKEQ. CDR3 residues: CASSQASSYEQYF. CDR3 DNA: TGTGCCAGCAGCCAAGCTAGCTCCTACGAGCAGTACTTC.

This clonotype has a handful of counts. V is TRBV6-5 and J is TRBJ1-2, with a tentative D call TRBD1 (5 bases). Per germline, CDR1 MNHEY and CDR2 SVGAGI. CDR3 length equals 17 residues. The V gene lost 6 bases and the J gene lost 0 bases, with 20 bases spanning the gap. CDR3 sequence reads: CASRRRDGRLTNYGYTF. CDR3 coding DNA: TGTGCCAGCAGGCGTCGGGACGGAAGGTTAACTAACTATGGCTACACCTTC.

V is TRBV28 and J is TRBJ1-3; 7 bases fit TRBD1. Germline V gene data show CDR1 as MDHEN and CDR2 as SYDVKM. The length of the CDR3 is 11 residues. V trimming: 5 bases; J trimming: 10 bases; junction bases outside the gene matches: 2. CDR3 protein: CASSDRVTIYF. CDR3 in DNA: TGTGCCAGCAGTGACAGGGTGACCATATATTTT.

V and J are TRBV27 and TRBJ2-5, with a weak D call TRBD2 (5 bases). Trimming removed 5 bases from V and 7 bases from J, with 23 bases in between. CDR3 size: 16 residues. Looked up from germline, CDR1 is MNHEY and CDR2 is SMNVEV (reference sequence). The CDR3 loop reads CASSLSPTRAAGTQYF. The DNA for the CDR3 is TGTGCCAGCAGTCTCTCACCGACAAGGGCGGCGGGGACCCAGTACTTC.

The chain employs TRBV11-2 and TRBJ2-1, with D possibly being TRBD2 (6 bases). The CDR3 is made up of 13 amino acids. Germline values: CDR1 SGHAT, CDR2 FQNNGV. V was shortened by 1 base and J by 6 bases, with 7 bases between the two germline ends. This chain's CDR3 is CASSLVGGNEQFF. The CDR3 region has the DNA TGTGCCAGCAGCTTAGTGGGGGGCAATGAGCAGTTCTTC.

V and J are TRBV6-2 or TRBV6-3 and TRBJ2-7, with TRBD1 as a possible D gene (7 bases). Per the germline V gene, CDR1 is MNHEY and CDR2 is SVGEGT. V was cut by 8 bases and J by 3 bases, with 11 bases left in between. This CDR3 region has 12 residues. Here the CDR3 DNA reads TGTGCCAGCGGGGGGACAGTCTACGAGCAGTACTTC. This codes for CASGGTVYEQYF.

This clonotype was seen only a few times. V is TRBV19 and J is TRBJ2-7; D remains ambiguous. The CDR3 length is 13 residues. CDR1 and CDR2 from the germline V gene are LNHDA and SQIVND (reference sequence). V shed 5 bases and J shed 0 bases, with 8 bases lying between them. For the CDR3, the DNA is TGTGCCAGTAGTGTTAGAGCCTCCTACGAGCAGTACTTC. Translated, it gives CASSVRASYEQYF.

This clonotype has just a few counts. The chain links TRBV20-1 to TRBJ2-2, with D perhaps TRBD1 (6 bases). Germline CDR1 DFQATT, CDR2 SNEGSKA (reference sequence). The CDR3 extends over 12 amino acids. Trimming cost V 6 bases and J 6 bases, with 11 bases left between them. The CDR3 bases are TGCAGTGCAACCGACAGGCCCGGGGAGCTGTTTTTT. Translating it yields CSATDRPGELFF.

This clonotype was counted only a few times. This chain connects TRBV18 to TRBJ1-1; D call uncertain. The CDR3 is 12 residues long. V shed 4 bases and J shed 6 bases, with 9 bases lying between them. CDR1 and CDR2 (germline): KGHSH, LQKENI. The CDR3 here is CASSRVRAEAFF. The CDR3 nucleotides read TGTGCCAGCTCACGGGTCAGAGCTGAAGCTTTCTTT.